What follows are 6 T cell receptor beta chains derived from one specimen sequenced in a study of blood T cell repertoires in COVID-19. Repertoires were generated with immunoSEQ multiplex PCR, while TCRdb's copy carries only in-frame clones and drops some. The repertoire includes 360,000 or so clones, approximately 84% of them detected once, and approximately 3% sits in the top ten. Sequenced material: PBMCs or T cells enriched from blood (not recorded which). These receptors originate from a woman aged 25 to 45 who had recovered from COVID-19.

This chain connects TRBV2 to TRBJ1-6, with 8 nucleotides matching TRBD1. The length of the CDR3 is 14 residues. After removal of 5 bases from V and 7 bases from J, the junction contained 4 bases not matched to a gene. Germline values: CDR1 SNHLY, CDR2 FYNNEI. This CDR3 is CASSLRDRNSPLHF. The CDR3 DNA reads as TGTGCCAGCAGTCTCCGGGACAGGAATTCACCCCTCCACTTT.

Comment on this clone: Other nucleotide sequences from this sample produce the same CDR3. V is TRBV9 and J is TRBJ2-5; TRBD2 might be the D (6 bases). Germline V gene sequence: CDR1 SGDLS, CDR2 YYNGEE. Trimming removed 1 base at V and 5 bases at J, with 15 bases between. This CDR3 has 15 residues. The CDR3 DNA reads TGTGCCAGCAGCGTATCCAGTGGCCGGGAGGAGACCCAGTACTTC. Translation gives CASSVSSGREETQYF.

This chain connects TRBV5-4 to TRBJ2-1, with 8 bases matching TRBD1. CDR3 size: 16 residues. Germline-derived CDR1 and CDR2 are SGHNT and YYREEE (reference sequence). Trimming removed 5 bases from V and 1 base from J; junction bases left unmatched: 8. The CDR3 region is CASSYSGTGSYNEQFF. CDR3 nucleotides: TGTGCCAGCAGTTACTCCGGGACAGGATCCTACAATGAGCAGTTCTTC.

The V and J genes are TRBV28 and TRBJ2-7, with 9 bases that match TRBD1. V gave up 6 bases and J gave up 7 bases; unmatched junction bases: 13. Looked up from germline, CDR1 is MDHEN and CDR2 is SYDVKM. This CDR3 spans 15 amino acids. CDR3 protein: CASSSGQGYFVEQYF. In nucleotides, the CDR3 is TGTGCCAGCAGCTCAGGACAGGGGTATTTTGTAGAGCAGTACTTC.

The rearrangement joins TRBV18 to TRBJ1-1, with 7 bases aligning to TRBD1. There are 14 residues in the CDR3. V shed 3 bases and J 5 bases; nucleotides not matched to a gene: 6. From germline, CDR1 is KGHSH and CDR2 LQKENI. The CDR3 nucleotides read TGTGCCAGCTCACCTGGACAGGTGGAAACTGAAGCTTTCTTT. Its translation: CASSPGQVETEAFF.

This chain links TRBV27 with TRBJ1-2; 7 nucleotides line up with TRBD1. Trimming cost V 1 base and J 4 bases; bases outside gene matches: 6. This CDR3 comprises 15 residues. The germline CDR1 and CDR2 sequences are MNHEY and SMNVEV (reference sequence). CDR3 coding DNA: TGTGCCAGCAGTTTATTATACGGGACAGCCTATGGCTACACCTTC. Its protein product is CASSLLYGTAYGYTF.